This TCR beta chain emerged from a study of T-cell memory formation after mild COVID-19. Whole-study findings and limits: Whereas later expanders leaned CD4+, clones contracting day 15 to 85 showed a balanced CD4/CD8 makeup.

A note on this clonotype: The antigen is undetermined.

Trimming took 0 bases from V and 4 from J, leaving 9 bases between them. The CDR3 is 14 amino acids. Germline CDR1 and CDR2: LGHNA and YSLEER. TCRdb reprocessed the 5' RACE reads via MiXCR and lists one record per CDR3 protein. This table holds about 200,000 distinct CDR3 sequences, around 9.1% found once. Sequenced material: PBMCs or a T cell subset sorted from them (not recorded which). The chain carries TRBV4-3 and TRBJ1-2; D is unresolved. The receptor comes from a young man who had mild COVID-19 (a few samples of this study predate the infection). Cell type and time point are not known. CDR3 amino acids: CASSQDTGSYGYTF. Written as DNA, the CDR3 is TGCGCCAGCAGCCAAGACACCGGATCCTATGGCTACACCTTC.